A selection of T cell receptor beta chains follows, all from one sample in a study of blood T cells in healthy people across ages. TCRdb fed the 5' RACE reads into MiXCR, producing one record per CDR3 protein. This sample yields roughly 560,000 distinct CDR3 sequences, of which nearly 25% are seen a single time; approximately 8.7% belongs to the top ten. Separately, the same data were catalogued under a study of T cells of mothers and their children.

Specimen: blood. The receptors stem from a boy aged 5 to 17 in good health. The CDR3 runs from the conserved cysteine through the conserved F or W. A D gene is named only where the DNA matches it firmly. Size tells how often a clone was seen (once, few, many) or the class of an expanded clone, and some rows leave it out.

j_call v_call clone_size d_call cdr3_aa cdr3_nt
TRBJ1-6 TRBV6-1 few - CASSQNRGYYNSPLHF TGTGCCAGCAGTCAGAATAGGGGGTATTATAATTCACCCCTCCACTTT
TRBJ1-5 TRBV29-1 - TRBD1 CSVATGTGGISQPQHF TGCAGCGTTGCAACCGGGACAGGGGGGATCTCTCAGCCCCAGCATTTT
TRBJ2-2 TRBV4-3 - - CASSVGFGTGELFF TGCGCCAGCAGCGTGGGGTTTGGCACCGGGGAGCTGTTTTTT
TRBJ2-7 TRBV7-9 many - CASSLLYEQYF TGTGCCAGCAGCTTACTCTACGAGCAGTACTTC
TRBJ2-7 TRBV25-1 - TRBD2 CASSDVLADLSYEQYF TGTGCCAGCAGTGACGTACTAGCGGACCTCTCCTACGAGCAGTACTTC
TRBJ2-2 TRBV28 many - CASSLLTVYTGELFF TGTGCCAGCAGTTTACTGACCGTGTACACCGGGGAGCTGTTTTTT
TRBJ2-1 TRBV20-1 few TRBD2 CSARVPGRRYNEQFF TGCAGTGCTAGAGTCCCCGGGAGGCGTTACAATGAGCAGTTCTTC
TRBJ2-3 TRBV15 few TRBD1 CATSRGRGNTDTQYF TGTGCCACCAGCAGAGGCAGGGGGAACACAGATACGCAGTATTTT
TRBJ1-4 TRBV30 few TRBD1 CAWSEGQGTNEKLFF TGTGCCTGGAGTGAGGGACAGGGAACTAATGAAAAACTGTTTTTT
TRBJ2-1 TRBV6-5 few TRBD1 CASSYSRDRGNEQFF TGTGCCAGCAGTTACTCCCGGGACAGGGGCAATGAGCAGTTCTTC
TRBJ1-1 TRBV29-1 few TRBD1 CSVRQGNEAFF TGCAGCGTCCGACAGGGCAATGAAGCTTTCTTT
TRBJ2-5 TRBV5-1 few - CASSPRLYETQHF TGCGCCAGCAGCCCACGTTTATATGAGACCCAGCACTTC
TRBJ1-2 TRBV7-9 many - CASSPMPLKAVASLNYGYTF TGTGCCAGCAGCCCCATGCCCTTAAAGGCCGTAGCTAGCCTTAACTATGGCTACACCTTC
TRBJ1-4 TRBV18 few - CASSERQSNEKLFF TGTGCCAGCTCAGAAAGACAGAGCAATGAAAAACTGTTTTTT
TRBJ2-7 TRBV28 few TRBD1 CASSPLGQGAHYEQYF TGTGCCAGCAGCCCCCTTGGACAGGGAGCCCACTACGAGCAGTACTTC
TRBJ2-1 TRBV2 many - CASTGTQNYNEQFF TGTGCCAGCACCGGGACTCAGAATTACAATGAGCAGTTCTTC
TRBJ1-5 TRBV24-1 few TRBD1 CATTTWDSLSNQPQHF TGTGCCACCACTACCTGGGACAGTTTAAGCAATCAGCCCCAGCATTTT
TRBJ2-3 TRBV28 few - CASSLSAQGSTDTQYF TGTGCCAGCAGTTTATCGGCACAGGGAAGCACAGATACGCAGTATTTT
TRBJ1-1 TRBV28 - TRBD1 CASRTDRGPVWNTEAFF TGTGCCAGCAGGACAGACAGGGGGCCCGTATGGAACACTGAAGCTTTCTTT
TRBJ2-7 TRBV12-3/TRBV12-4 - - CASTFDRTSYEQYF TGTGCCAGCACCTTCGACCGGACCTCCTACGAGCAGTACTTC
TRBJ1-5 TRBV28 few - CASTIGNQPQHF TGTGCCAGCACCATTGGGAATCAGCCCCAGCATTTT
TRBJ2-1 TRBV29-1 few TRBD1 CSVTGGQFF TGCAGCGTCACAGGGGGGCAGTTCTTC
TRBJ2-1 TRBV12-3/TRBV12-4 - TRBD2 CASSFDPSGRVYNEQFF TGTGCCAGCAGTTTTGATCCCAGCGGGAGGGTATACAATGAGCAGTTCTTC
TRBJ2-7 TRBV6-4 - - CASSGGDREDAYEQYF TGTGCCAGCAGTGGCGGCGACAGGGAGGACGCCTACGAGCAGTACTTC
TRBJ2-7 TRBV4-1 few - CASSPSTTGYEQYF TGCGCCAGCAGCCCCTCAACGACAGGCTACGAGCAGTACTTC
TRBJ2-1 TRBV9 - - CASSVEGEAGGYNEQFF TGTGCCAGCAGCGTAGAGGGGGAGGCAGGGGGCTACAATGAGCAGTTCTTC
TRBJ2-5 TRBV10-3 few - CAISERRGGQETQYF TGTGCCATCAGTGAGCGGCGTGGGGGCCAAGAGACCCAGTACTTC
TRBJ2-3 TRBV7-3 many - CASSYGGTDTQYF TGTGCCAGCAGCTATGGGGGCACAGATACGCAGTATTTT
TRBJ2-5 TRBV4-3 - - CASSQGQGRIETQYF TGCGCCAGCAGCCAAGGTCAGGGAAGGATTGAGACCCAGTACTTC
TRBJ2-1 TRBV5-1 few - CASSLAQVFDEQFF TGCGCCAGCAGCCTGGCCCAGGTTTTTGATGAGCAGTTCTTC
TRBJ2-4 TRBV20-1 - - CSAQRGDIKRDIQYF TGCAGTGCCCAGAGGGGGGATATTAAAAGAGACATTCAGTACTTC
TRBJ2-3 TRBV5-6 - - CASSLVRRSTDTQYF TGTGCCAGCAGCCTAGTAAGAAGAAGCACAGATACGCAGTATTTT
TRBJ2-7 TRBV20-1 - TRBD2 CSARVRLAGAHVLSYEQYF TGCAGTGCTAGAGTCCGACTAGCGGGGGCCCACGTTTTGTCTTACGAGCAGTACTTC
TRBJ2-5 TRBV28 few TRBD1 CASRPGQGVGETQYF TGTGCCAGCAGACCGGGACAGGGAGTGGGAGAGACCCAGTACTTC
TRBJ2-5 TRBV28 few - CASSLQGSEETQYF TGTGCCAGCAGTCTCCAGGGGTCGGAAGAGACCCAGTACTTC
TRBJ2-2 TRBV4-1 few TRBD1 CASSSERGQNTGELFF TGCGCCAGCAGCAGTGAAAGGGGGCAGAACACCGGGGAGCTGTTTTTT
TRBJ1-4 TRBV6-6 - - CASSYWSKGGEKLFF TGTGCCAGCAGTTACTGGTCGAAGGGTGGAGAAAAACTGTTTTTT
TRBJ2-4 TRBV28 few - CASSLGRNIQYF TGTGCCAGCAGTCTCGGGAGAAACATTCAGTACTTC
TRBJ1-5 TRBV10-3 many - CAISPNNQPQHF TGTGCCATCAGTCCTAACAATCAGCCCCAGCATTTT
TRBJ2-7 TRBV10-3 - - CAISRRGNSYEQYF TGTGCCATCAGTCGCCGGGGGAACTCCTACGAGCAGTACTTC
TRBJ2-1 TRBV6-6 - TRBD1 CASSSSQGAFNEQFF TGTGCCAGCAGTTCATCACAGGGGGCTTTCAATGAGCAGTTCTTC
TRBJ1-6 TRBV28 few - CASSYGHYNSPLHF TGTGCCAGCAGCTACGGACACTATAATTCACCCCTCCACTTT
TRBJ2-5 TRBV27 - - CASSSWDNQETQYF TGTGCCAGCAGTTCGTGGGACAACCAAGAGACCCAGTACTTC
TRBJ2-7 TRBV7-3 - TRBD2 CASSIAGGSYEQYF TGTGCCAGCAGTATAGCGGGAGGTTCCTACGAGCAGTACTTC
TRBJ2-1 TRBV12-3/TRBV12-4 - - CASRTGTLSYNEQFF TGTGCCAGCAGAACCGGGACGCTTTCCTACAATGAGCAGTTCTTC